This note documents a single T cell receptor beta chain sequence. This specimen comes from a study of blood T cell repertoires in COVID-19. Study-level information: Samples came from the United States, Italy and Spain, spanning acute and convalescent COVID-19. Sample material is recorded as cDNA or gDNA derived from T cells, B-cell-depleted T cells, or PBMCs.

From germline, CDR1 is LNHDA and CDR2 SQIVND (reference sequence). V lost 5 bases and J lost 6, with 9 bases in between. The CDR3 is 12 amino acids. The authors' processing: Estimated nucleated cell counts came from reference gene primer amplification. Profiled with immunoSEQ multiplex PCR; TCRdb holds only in-frame clones, not every one. The V and J calls and clone size were taken over from that table, and D and trimming were inferred from the DNA. The table lists tens of thousands of clones, about 92% of them singletons. The chain links TRBV19 to TRBJ2-3; no clear D. This TCR was sampled from a man aged 50-59 years with acute or convalescent COVID-19. Sequencing used peripheral blood. The CDR3 sequence is CASSPPRDTQYF. CDR3 nucleotides: TGTGCCAGTAGTCCCCCCCGGGATACGCAGTATTTT.